These 8 T cell receptor beta chains came from one sample sequenced in a study of identical twins (dated by TCRdb to 2016 to 2017). Library creation used 5' RACE. Reads for this sample came from an Illumina HiSeq 2000. TCRdb's own reprocessing of the public reads used fastp at Q25 and MiXCR and kept productive beta chains. One record per CDR3 amino acid sequence lists the most common genes and DNA. The sample profile shows about 720,000 distinct CDR3 sequences; about 18% of them were found once. The ten largest clones represent around 12% of the sample. A further study also used this sample, focusing on T cells expressing NK-cell markers.

Material for sequencing was PBMCs. These receptors all come from a woman aged 18-29 years in good health.

The chain links TRBV5-1 to TRBJ2-7; no clear D. The CDR3 totals 13 residues. Trimming stripped 2 bases from V and 7 bases from J, with 13 bases between. Per the germline V gene, CDR1 is SGHRS and CDR2 is YFSETQ. CDR3 protein: CASSLISVGEQYF. As DNA, the CDR3 is TGCGCCAGCAGCTTAATCTCGGTCGGAGAGCAGTACTTC. Using reference TRBV5-1 and TRBJ2-7 for the parts outside the CDR3, the full variable domain is KAGVTQTPRYLIKTRGQQVTLSCSPISGHRSVSWYQQTPGQGLQFLFEYFSETQRNKGNFPGRFSGRQFSNSRSEMNVSTLELGDSALYLCASSLISVGEQYFGPGTRLTVT.

J is TRBJ2-1 and V is TRBV29-1; the D is unclear. The CDR3 consists of 10 residues. The germline V and J ends were trimmed by 7 bases and 7 bases, with 8 bases remaining between them. Germline CDR1 SQVTM, CDR2 ANQGSEA. CDR3: CSAQVNEQFF. The DNA for the CDR3 is TGCAGCGCTCAGGTAAATGAGCAGTTCTTC.

This clonotype came up a few times. Here the CDR3 reads CASSLVGALGEKLFF. CDR3 sequence (DNA): TGCGCCAGCAGCTTGGTTGGGGCGTTGGGTGAAAAACTGTTTTTT. The rearrangement links TRBV5-1 to TRBJ1-4; TRBD1 might be the D (5 bases). Germline lookup yields CDR1 SGHRS and CDR2 YFSETQ. The V end was cut by 0 bases, the J end by 7 bases, with 13 bases between. The CDR3 is made up of 15 amino acids.

This clonotype was picked up a small number of times. CDR3 residues: CSVVFQGARNEQFF. CDR3 DNA sequence: TGCAGCGTTGTTTTCCAGGGGGCCAGGAATGAGCAGTTCTTC. The rearrangement links TRBV29-1 to TRBJ2-1; 8 bases agree with TRBD1. CDR3 length: 14 residues. With V trimmed by 4 bases and J by 7 bases, 9 bases remained unmatched. Germline CDR1 and CDR2: SQVTM and ANQGSEA.

The chain links TRBV7-2 to TRBJ2-1; D might be TRBD1 or TRBD2, each matching 5 bases. Germline CDR1 and CDR2: SGHTA and FQGNSA. Trimming left V 3 bases short and J 7 bases short, with 16 bases between. The CDR3 sequence is 15 residues long. The CDR3 protein is CASSLVGEMGNEQFF. The CDR3 DNA sequence: TGTGCCAGCAGCTTGGTGGGGGAGATGGGGAATGAGCAGTTCTTC.

This chain links TRBV6-9 with TRBJ2-2; TRBD2 matches at 13 bases. Trimming removed 6 bases from V and 0 bases from J; junction bases left unmatched: 7. The CDR3 is made up of 18 amino acids. Per the germline V gene, CDR1 is MNHGY and CDR2 is SVAAGI. Here the CDR3 reads CASSQGLAGAANTGELFF. The CDR3 region has the DNA TGTGCCAGCAGCCAAGGACTAGCGGGGGCCGCGAACACCGGGGAGCTGTTTTTT.

This clonotype turned up a few times. For the CDR3, the DNA is TGTGCCAGCAGCTCTGACATTGCCCGGACCAATGAGCAGTTCTTC. The encoded protein is CASSSDIARTNEQFF. V gene TRBV7-7 combines with J gene TRBJ2-1; D not certain. The germline V gene has CDR1 SSHAT and CDR2 FNYEAQ (reference sequence). The V gene lost 4 bases and the J gene lost 6 bases, with 16 bases spanning the gap. CDR3 size: 15 residues. The full variable domain, with the rest looked up from reference TRBV7-7 and TRBJ2-1, is GAGVSQSPRYKVTKRGQDVTLRCDPISSHATLYWYQQALGQGPEFLTYFNYEAQPDKSGLPSDRFSAERPEGSISTLTIQRTEQRDSAMYRCASSSDIARTNEQFFGPGTRLTVL.

V is TRBV29-1 and J is TRBJ1-2; no clear D. The CDR3 sequence is 10 residues long. Germline CDR1 is SQVTM and CDR2 is ANQGSEA. V was clipped by 6 bases and J by 8 bases, with 10 bases between them. The CDR3 coding sequence is TGCAGCGTCCAAACCGTGGGCTACACCTTC. The encoded protein is CSVQTVGYTF.